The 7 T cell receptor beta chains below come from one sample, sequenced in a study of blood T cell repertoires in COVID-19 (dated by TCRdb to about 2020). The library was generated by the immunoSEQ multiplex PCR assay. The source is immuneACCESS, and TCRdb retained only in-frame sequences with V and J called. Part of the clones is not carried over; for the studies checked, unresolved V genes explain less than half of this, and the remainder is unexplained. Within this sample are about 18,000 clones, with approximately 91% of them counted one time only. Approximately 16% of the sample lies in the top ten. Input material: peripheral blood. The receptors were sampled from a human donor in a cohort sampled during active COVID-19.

CDR3 residues: CASSESGSSYEQYF. CDR3 coding DNA: TGTGCCAGCAGTGAATCTGGCAGCTCCTACGAGCAGTACTTC. The J gene is TRBJ2-7, the V gene TRBV6-1; D gene uncertain. Trimming pared 2 bases from V and 0 bases from J, leaving 8 bases between. The CDR3 loop spans 14 amino acids. The germline gives CDR1 MNHNS, CDR2 SASEGT.

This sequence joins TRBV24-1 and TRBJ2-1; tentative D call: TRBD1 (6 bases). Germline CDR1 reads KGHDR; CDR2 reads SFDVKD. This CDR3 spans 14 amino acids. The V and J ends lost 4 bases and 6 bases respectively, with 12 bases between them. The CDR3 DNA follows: TGTGCCACCAGTGAGTCGGGACAAGGCAATGAGCAGTTCTTC. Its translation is CATSESGQGNEQFF.

CDR3 residues: CASSLGTAAHEQFF. The CDR3 DNA reads as TGCGCCAGCAGCTTGGGAACAGCGGCCCATGAGCAGTTCTTC. This chain links TRBV5-1 with TRBJ2-1; maybe TRBD2 (5 bases). The V end lost 0 bases, the J end lost 8 bases, and 12 bases lay between the germline ends. The CDR3 is 14 residues long. Germline values: CDR1 SGHRS, CDR2 YFSETQ.

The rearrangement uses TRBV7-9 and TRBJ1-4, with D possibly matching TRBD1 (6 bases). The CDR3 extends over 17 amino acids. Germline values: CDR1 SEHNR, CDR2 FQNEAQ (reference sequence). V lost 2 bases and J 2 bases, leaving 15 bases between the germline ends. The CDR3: CASSLTRGSGTNEKLFF. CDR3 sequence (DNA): TGTGCCAGCAGCTTAACCAGGGGATCGGGCACTAATGAAAAACTGTTTTTT. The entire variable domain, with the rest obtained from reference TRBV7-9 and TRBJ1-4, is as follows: DTGVSQNPRHKITKRGQNVTFRCDPISEHNRLYWYRQTLGQGPEFLTYFQNEAQLEKSRLLSDRFSAERPKGSFSTLEIQRTEQGDSAMYLCASSLTRGSGTNEKLFFGSGTQLSVL.

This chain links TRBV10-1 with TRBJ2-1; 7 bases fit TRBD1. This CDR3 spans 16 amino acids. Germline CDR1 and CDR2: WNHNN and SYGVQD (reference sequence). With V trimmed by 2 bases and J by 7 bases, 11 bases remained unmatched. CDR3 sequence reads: CASSEPGTVYSNEQFF. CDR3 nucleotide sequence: TGCGCCAGCAGTGAGCCCGGGACAGTCTATTCTAATGAGCAGTTCTTC.

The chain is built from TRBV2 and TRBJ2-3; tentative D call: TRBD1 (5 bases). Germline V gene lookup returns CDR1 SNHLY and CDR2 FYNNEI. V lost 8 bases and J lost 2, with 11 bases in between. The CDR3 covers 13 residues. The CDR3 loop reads CASSRDFTDTQYF. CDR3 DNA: TGTGCCAGCTCCAGGGATTTCACAGATACGCAGTATTTT. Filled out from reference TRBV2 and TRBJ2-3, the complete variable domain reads EPEVTQTPSHQVTQMGQEVILRCVPISNHLYFYWYRQILGQKVEFLVSFYNNEISEKSEIFDDQFSVERPDGSNFTLKIRSTKLEDSAMYFCASSRDFTDTQYFGPGTRLTVL.

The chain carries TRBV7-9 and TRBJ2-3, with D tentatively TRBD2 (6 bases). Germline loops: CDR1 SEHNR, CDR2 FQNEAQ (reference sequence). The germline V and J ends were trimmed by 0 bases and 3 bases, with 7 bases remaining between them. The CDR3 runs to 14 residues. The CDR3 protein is CASSLAEGTDTQYF. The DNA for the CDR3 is TGTGCCAGCAGCTTAGCGGAGGGGACAGATACGCAGTATTTT.